Listed here are 10 T cell receptor beta chains from one sample, sequenced in a study of PD-L1 blockade in urothelial cancer. The time point is: peripheral blood 6 weeks after treatment start. Clones were sequenced by immunoSEQ multiplex PCR, and TCRdb holds only the in-frame ones, with some missing. The data show 48,000 or so clones, approximately 86% seen once. This sample comprised PBMCs, obtained around atezolizumab (anti-PD-L1) treatment. The receptors originated from a man between 60 and 75 years old with urothelial cancer.

V is TRBV18 and J is TRBJ2-3; 9 bases are shared with TRBD1. Germline CDR1 is KGHSH and CDR2 is LQKENI. J gave up 8 bases and V 0 bases, and 9 bases lay outside the gene matches. The CDR3 is 16 amino acids. CDR3: CASSPPLGQGISTQYF. CDR3 DNA sequence: TGTGCCAGCTCACCACCCTTGGGACAGGGAATTTCTACGCAGTATTTT.

In its sample, this clone was seen a few times. The V call is TRBV6-1, the J call TRBJ1-6; 7 bases are shared with TRBD1. CDR1 and CDR2 (germline): MNHNS, SASEGT. V was pared by 7 bases and J by 6 bases, with 3 bases of the junction left unmatched. This CDR3 is 13 amino acids long. As DNA, the CDR3 is TGTGCCAGCATGGGACAGATTAATTCACCCCTCCACTTT. It yields the protein CASMGQINSPLHF.

This chain uses TRBV19 with TRBJ1-2; TRBD1 matches 10 bases. Germline V gene lookup returns CDR1 LNHDA and CDR2 SQIVND (reference sequence). The length of the CDR3 is 15 residues. Unmatched junction bases numbered 9, after V lost 7 bases and J lost 4 bases. CDR3 region: CASMLVRDRGYGYTF. The CDR3 nucleotides read TGTGCCAGTATGCTCGTCCGGGACAGGGGCTATGGCTACACCTTC.

The J gene is TRBJ1-4, the V gene TRBV28; the D gene is possibly TRBD1 (6 bases). The germline V and J ends were trimmed by 2 bases and 2 bases, with 9 bases remaining between them. Germline V CDR1 and CDR2: MDHEN, SYDVKM. The CDR3 spans 15 residues. CDR3 DNA: TGTGCCAGCAGTTTACAGGGGAACACTAATGAAAAACTGTTTTTT. It encodes CASSLQGNTNEKLFF.

The chain links TRBV4-3 to TRBJ2-7; 9 nucleotides match TRBD1. CDR1 and CDR2 (germline): LGHNA, YSLEER. Trimming removed 4 bases from V and 5 bases from J; junction bases left unmatched: 12. The CDR3 has 16 amino acids. In nucleotides, the CDR3 is TGCGCCAGCAGCCCAAACTCCGGGACAGGGTGGAACGAGCAGTACTTC. Translation: CASSPNSGTGWNEQYF.

J is TRBJ1-5 and V is TRBV4-3; a weak D match, TRBD1 (6 bases). V lost 0 bases, J lost 1 base, and 7 bases lay in between. CDR1 and CDR2 from the germline V gene are LGHNA and YSLEER. The CDR3 runs to 15 residues. The CDR3 loop is CASSQERGSNQPQHF. The DNA of the CDR3 is TGCGCCAGCAGCCAAGAGAGGGGGAGCAATCAGCCCCAGCATTTT.

The chain links TRBV6-4 to TRBJ2-1; D possibly corresponds to TRBD1 (5 bases). Germline loops: CDR1 MRHNA, CDR2 SNTAGT. The CDR3 runs 13 residues. V was clipped by 5 bases and J by 5 bases, with 10 bases between them. The chain's CDR3 is CASSNDRHNEQFF. Here the CDR3 DNA reads TGTGCCAGCAGTAACGACAGACACAATGAGCAGTTCTTC.

The CDR3 DNA follows: TGTGCCAGCTCGGGACAGGGGGACACTGAAGCTTTCTTT. This translates into CASSGQGDTEAFF. The rearrangement joins TRBV6-5 to TRBJ1-1; 11 nucleotides match TRBD1. The germline gives CDR1 MNHEY, CDR2 SVGAGI. This CDR3 has 13 amino acids. Trimming took 8 bases from V and 3 from J; bases not matched to a gene: 2.

V is TRBV19 and J is TRBJ1-1, with TRBD1 as a possible D gene (6 bases). CDR3 size: 12 residues. The germline V and J ends were trimmed by 3 bases and 10 bases, with 12 bases remaining between them. CDR1 and CDR2 (germline): LNHDA, SQIVND (reference sequence). The CDR3 protein is CASSIVQGTAFF. The CDR3 DNA reads as TGTGCCAGTAGTATTGTACAGGGTACAGCTTTCTTT.

This sequence joins TRBV18 and TRBJ1-5, with a weak D call TRBD1 (5 bases). Germline V lookup: CDR1 KGHSH, CDR2 LQKENI. CDR3 length: 16 residues. The V gene lost 2 bases and the J gene lost 1 base, with 12 bases spanning the gap. The chain's CDR3 is CASSPEGLGSNQPQHF. CDR3 coding DNA: TGTGCCAGCTCACCAGAGGGACTTGGCAGCAATCAGCCCCAGCATTTT.